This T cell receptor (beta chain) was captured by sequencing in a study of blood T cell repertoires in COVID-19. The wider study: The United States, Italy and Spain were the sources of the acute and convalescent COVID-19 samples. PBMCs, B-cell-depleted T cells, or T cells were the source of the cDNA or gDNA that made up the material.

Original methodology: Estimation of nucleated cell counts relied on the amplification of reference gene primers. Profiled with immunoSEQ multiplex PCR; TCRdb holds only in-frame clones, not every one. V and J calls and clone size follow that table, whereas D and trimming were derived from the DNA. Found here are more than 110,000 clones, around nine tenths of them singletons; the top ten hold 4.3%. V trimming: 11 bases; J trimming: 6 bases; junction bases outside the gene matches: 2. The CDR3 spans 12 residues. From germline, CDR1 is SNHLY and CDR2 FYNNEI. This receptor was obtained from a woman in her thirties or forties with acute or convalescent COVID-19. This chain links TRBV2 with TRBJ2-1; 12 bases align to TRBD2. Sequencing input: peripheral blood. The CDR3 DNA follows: TGTGCCTCTAGCGGGGGGGCCAATGAGCAGTTCTTC. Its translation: CASSGGANEQFF.